This T cell receptor beta chain was observed in a study of blood T cells in healthy people across ages. CDR1 is SGDLS and CDR2 is YYNGEE in the germline V gene. This CDR3 is built from 16 residues. V was cut by 0 bases and J by 8 bases, with 18 bases left in between. Combining a sample-barcoded 5' primer with a J-beta primer mix, a second PCR ran for roughly 6 to 12 cycles. One entry per CDR3 protein results from TCRdb running MiXCR on the 5' RACE reads. The profile shows some 860,000 distinct CDR3 sequences, roughly three fifths of them singletons. The chain links TRBV9 to TRBJ2-1; D assignment may be TRBD1 or TRBD2 (5 bases each). Sequenced input: blood. The origin of this receptor is a man aged 40-50 years in good health. CDR3 in amino acids: CASSVDGTRLGYEQFF. CDR3 DNA: TGTGCCAGCAGCGTAGATGGGACGAGGCTAGGATATGAGCAGTTCTTC.